These 32 T cell receptor beta chains originate from one sample sequenced in a study of T cells in Graves' hyperthyroidism and ophthalmopathy. RNA transcripts yielded amplified TCR beta CDR3 regions. HTBI primers drove first-round RT-PCR of the TCR CDR3. Each CDR3 protein gets one entry after TCRdb re-called the multiplex PCR reads with MiXCR. The sample lists hundreds of thousands of distinct CDR3 sequences; just under 25% were seen once. Material for sequencing was blood. These receptors all come from a man aged 50 or older with Graves' hyperthyroidism.

This sequence joins TRBV20-1 and TRBJ2-1; 7 bases fit TRBD1. Germline V gives CDR1 DFQATT, CDR2 SNEGSKA (reference sequence). The CDR3 spans 13 residues. The V and J ends lost 5 bases and 7 bases, in that order; junction bases with no gene match: 8. The DNA of the CDR3 is TGCAGTGCTGGCGACAGGGTCGGTAATGAGCAGTTCTTC. Translating gives CSAGDRVGNEQFF.

This clonotype showed up just a few times. The chain is built from TRBV29-1 and TRBJ2-7; 9 bases fit TRBD1. The junction had 10 bases not matched to a gene; V was cut back by 8 bases and J by 5 bases. Per the germline V gene, CDR1 is SQVTM and CDR2 is ANQGSEA. The CDR3 extends over 13 amino acids. The CDR3 spells CSTPGTGFNEQYF. The CDR3 coding sequence is TGCAGCACCCCGGGGACAGGGTTCAACGAGCAGTACTTC.

The gene calls are TRBV11-2 and TRBJ1-2; a weak D match, TRBD1 (6 bases). Trimming pared 1 base from V and 6 bases from J, leaving 9 bases between. This CDR3 has 13 residues. Germline CDR1 is SGHAT and CDR2 is FQNNGV. The CDR3 sequence: CASSLAQGNGYTF. In DNA, the CDR3 is TGTGCCAGCAGCTTAGCACAGGGCAATGGCTACACCTTC. Combining the CDR3 with reference TRBV11-2 and TRBJ1-2 gives the whole variable domain EAGVAQSPRYKIIEKRQSVAFWCNPISGHATLYWYQQILGQGPKLLIQFQNNGVVDDSQLPKDRFSAERLKGVDSTLKIQPAKLEDSAVYLCASSLAQGNGYTFGSGTRLTVV.

The rearrangement links TRBV7-9 to TRBJ2-1, with TRBD2 matching over 7 bases. The CDR3 runs to 15 residues. V gave up 3 bases and J gave up 7 bases; unmatched junction bases: 9. Germline V lookup: CDR1 SEHNR, CDR2 FQNEAQ (reference sequence). The CDR3: CASSLGRGVLNEQFF. In DNA form, the CDR3 reads TGTGCCAGCAGCTTGGGCCGGGGGGTATTAAATGAGCAGTTCTTC.

This clonotype appeared a few times. The chain employs TRBV28 and TRBJ2-2, with 11 positions matching TRBD2. The CDR3 length is 16 residues. Losses at the gene ends were 6 bases for V and 4 bases for J; bases not matched to a gene: 7. CDR1 and CDR2 (germline): MDHEN, SYDVKM. CDR3 region: CASSLLAGDGTGELFF. The CDR3 DNA is TGTGCCAGCAGCCTACTAGCGGGAGATGGCACCGGGGAGCTGTTTTTT. The whole variable domain, filled in from reference TRBV28 and TRBJ2-2, reads DVKVTQSSRYLVKRTGEKVFLECVQDMDHENMFWYRQDPGLGLRLIYFSYDVKMKEKGDIPEGYSVSREKKERFSLILESASTNQTSMYLCASSLLAGDGTGELFFGEGSRLTVL.

J is TRBJ2-5 and V is TRBV7-6; 7 bases align to TRBD1. V lost 4 bases to trimming and J lost 2 bases; unmatched junction nucleotides: 4. The CDR3 runs 14 residues. Germline CDR1 reads SGHVS; CDR2 reads FNYEAQ. The CDR3, as DNA: TGTGCCAGCAGCTCGCCGGGACAGCAAGAGACCCAGTACTTC. This sequence encodes CASSSPGQQETQYF.

The chain has TRBV7-9 and TRBJ2-1; 7 positions agree with TRBD2. V trimming: 5 bases; J trimming: 9 bases; junction bases outside the gene matches: 13. The germline V gene encodes CDR1 SEHNR and CDR2 FQNEAQ (reference sequence). The CDR3 totals 15 residues. The chain's CDR3 is CASSPGGGRVGEQFF. CDR3 bases: TGTGCCAGCAGCCCAGGCGGCGGGAGAGTTGGTGAGCAGTTCTTC.

The sample holds a few counts of this clonotype. The chain combines TRBV3-1 with TRBJ2-2; tentative D call: TRBD2 (5 bases). Germline-derived CDR1 and CDR2 are LGHDT and YNNKEL (reference sequence). The V end was cut by 1 base, the J end by 6 bases, with 18 bases between. The CDR3 sequence is 17 residues long. CDR3 nucleotides: TGTGCCAGCAGCCAAGCGGTGGAGGCTAGCAGGCCCGGGGAGCTGTTTTTT. As protein: CASSQAVEASRPGELFF.

This clonotype was seen only a few times. This sequence joins TRBV28 and TRBJ1-3, with D maybe TRBD1 (6 bases). Deletions cut 3 bases from V and 4 bases from J, with 10 bases between. This CDR3 has 14 amino acids. Germline V lookup: CDR1 MDHEN, CDR2 SYDVKM. The CDR3 reads CASSLRGYGNTIYF. Written as DNA, the CDR3 is TGTGCCAGCAGTTTGAGGGGGTACGGAAACACCATATATTTT.

This clonotype was detected many times. The genes are TRBV7-9 and TRBJ2-3, with 8 bases that match TRBD2. Germline values: CDR1 SEHNR, CDR2 FQNEAQ (reference sequence). The CDR3 is made up of 19 amino acids. Germline trimming cut 5 bases from V and 3 bases from J; bases unmatched to any gene: 19. Here the CDR3 DNA reads TGTGCCAGCAGCCCCCGTGGAGCGGGAGTAGTAATTGGAACAGATACGCAGTATTTT. Protein product: CASSPRGAGVVIGTDTQYF.

This chain joins TRBV5-1 and TRBJ2-6; 9 positions match TRBD1. The CDR3 spans 17 residues. CDR1 is SGHRS and CDR2 is YFSETQ in the germline V gene. V dropped 1 base and J dropped 0; count of bases not matched to a gene: 2. CDR3 region: CASSLLGQGSGANVLTF. The CDR3 DNA sequence: TGCGCCAGCAGCTTGCTGGGACAGGGCTCTGGGGCCAACGTCCTGACTTTC.

The sample holds a few counts of this clonotype. The chain is built from TRBV7-8 and TRBJ2-3; the D is unclear. Per the germline V gene, CDR1 is SGHVS and CDR2 is FQNEAQ. With 2 bases removed from V and 2 bases from J, the gap between germline ends came to 8 bases. This CDR3 is 14 amino acids long. CDR3 DNA: TGTGCCAGCAGCTTAAGTCACTCCACAGATACGCAGTATTTT. It is translated as CASSLSHSTDTQYF.

This clonotype was seen a handful of times. The chain combines TRBV4-2 with TRBJ1-1; 7 nucleotides align to TRBD1. The junction had 8 bases not matched to a gene; V was cut back by 0 bases and J by 7 bases. The germline V gene encodes CDR1 LGHNA and CDR2 YNFKEQ. The CDR3 contains 15 residues. The CDR3 spells CASSQDQVRDSEAFF. CDR3 bases: TGTGCCAGCAGCCAAGATCAGGTTCGGGACAGTGAAGCTTTCTTT.

The chain combines TRBV7-9 with TRBJ2-7; no reliable D call. V shed 1 base and J shed 0 bases, with 10 bases lying between them. The CDR3 consists of 15 residues. CDR1 SEHNR and CDR2 FQNEAQ come from the germline V gene (reference sequence). In nucleotides, the CDR3 is TGTGCCAGCAGCTTAGTGACGGATAGCTCCTACGAGCAGTACTTC. It yields the protein CASSLVTDSSYEQYF.

J is TRBJ2-2 and V is TRBV11-2, with 11 bases lining up with TRBD2. The trim removed 0 bases at V and 5 bases at J, leaving 8 bases unmatched. CDR1 is SGHAT, CDR2 FQNNGV, per germline. This CDR3 has 18 amino acids. Written as DNA, the CDR3 is TGTGCCAGCAGCTTAGATCGGGGACTAGCGGCGGGAACCGGGGAGCTGTTTTTT. Its translation: CASSLDRGLAAGTGELFF.

This clonotype appeared many times. V is TRBV3-1 and J is TRBJ2-7; tentatively, D is TRBD1 (6 bases). This CDR3 region has 14 residues. Germline lookup yields CDR1 LGHDT and CDR2 YNNKEL (reference sequence). V lost 2 bases and J lost 7, with 15 bases in between. CDR3 nucleotide sequence: TGTGCCAGCAGCCAACGTTCCTTTACAGGGGAGCAGTACTTC. Its translation: CASSQRSFTGEQYF.

The chain uses TRBV15 and TRBJ1-1; D not certain. The CDR3 is 13 residues long. Trimming cost V 4 bases and J 2 bases, with 8 bases left between them. Looked up from germline, CDR1 is LNHNV and CDR2 is YYDKDF (reference sequence). The DNA for the CDR3 is TGTGCCACCAGCAAAGAACCCAACACTGAAGCTTTCTTT. This sequence encodes CATSKEPNTEAFF.

This sequence joins TRBV5-1 and TRBJ1-1, with TRBD1 matching over 11 bases. The CDR3 totals 14 residues. With 4 bases clipped from V and 7 bases from J, the junction kept 6 bases outside the gene matches. Per the germline V gene, CDR1 is SGHRS and CDR2 is YFSETQ. CDR3 amino acids: CASSQGQGVFEAFF. The CDR3, as DNA: TGCGCCAGCAGCCAGGGACAGGGGGTCTTTGAAGCTTTCTTT.

J is TRBJ2-5 and V is TRBV5-1; TRBD2 matches at 7 bases. CDR1 SGHRS and CDR2 YFSETQ come from the germline V gene. V shed 1 base, J shed 5 bases, and the junction held 8 bases outside the gene matches. The length of the CDR3 is 15 residues. The CDR3 nucleotides are TGCGCCAGCAGCTTGCCGGGAGGAGAAGGGGAGACCCAGTACTTC. Translating gives CASSLPGGEGETQYF. Variable domain in full (rest from reference TRBV5-1 and TRBJ2-5): KAGVTQTPRYLIKTRGQQVTLSCSPISGHRSVSWYQQTPGQGLQFLFEYFSETQRNKGNFPGRFSGRQFSNSRSEMNVSTLELGDSALYLCASSLPGGEGETQYFGPGTRLLVL.

The chain carries TRBV6-1 and TRBJ2-7; D may be TRBD1 (5 bases). Germline lookup yields CDR1 MNHNS and CDR2 SASEGT. The germline V and J ends were trimmed by 4 bases and 0 bases, with 10 bases remaining between them. The CDR3 runs 14 residues. The CDR3 is CASSAADSSYEQYF. The CDR3 nucleotides are TGTGCCAGCAGTGCTGCCGACAGCTCCTACGAGCAGTACTTC.

The chain has TRBV3-1 and TRBJ2-7; the match to TRBD2 covers 14 bases. The CDR3 runs to 17 residues. CDR1 LGHDT and CDR2 YNNKEL come from the germline V gene (reference sequence). The V segment lost 1 base and the J segment 0 bases; nucleotides outside the gene matches: 2. CDR3 DNA: TGTGCCAGCAGCCAAGCCGGGACTAGCGGGAGCTCCTACGAGCAGTACTTC. Protein: CASSQAGTSGSSYEQYF.

This clonotype was recorded a few times. The rearrangement links TRBV5-1 to TRBJ2-7, with a tentative D call TRBD1 (6 bases). With 5 bases removed from V and 4 bases from J, the gap between germline ends came to 16 bases. Germline CDR1 is SGHRS and CDR2 is YFSETQ. This CDR3 has 14 amino acids. The CDR3 sequence: CASSTGQQFYEQYF. The CDR3 region has the DNA TGCGCCAGCAGTACCGGACAGCAGTTTTACGAGCAGTACTTC.

V is TRBV9 and J is TRBJ2-5, with 7 nucleotides matching TRBD1. With V trimmed by 4 bases and J by 5 bases, 8 bases remained unmatched. Per germline, CDR1 SGDLS and CDR2 YYNGEE. This CDR3 contains 14 residues. This CDR3 reads CASSTRQGGETQYF. In DNA form, the CDR3 reads TGTGCCAGCAGCACCCGACAGGGTGGGGAGACCCAGTACTTC.

This clonotype has a handful of counts. The chain combines TRBV27 with TRBJ2-3; D possibly uses TRBD1 or TRBD2 (5 bases each). The CDR3 loop spans 14 amino acids. CDR1 is MNHEY, CDR2 SMNVEV, per germline (reference sequence). V was shortened by 7 bases and J by 5 bases, with 16 bases between the two germline ends. Here the CDR3 reads CASNSGTLKDTQYF. The CDR3 DNA reads as TGTGCCAGCAATTCCGGGACGCTAAAAGATACGCAGTATTTT.

This clonotype was detected ten times or more. V usage is TRBV6-1 and J usage is TRBJ2-7, with D possibly being TRBD1 (5 bases). Germline CDR1 MNHNS, CDR2 SASEGT. The length of the CDR3 is 13 residues. The V and J ends lost 1 base and 4 bases respectively, with 8 bases between them. The CDR3 nucleotides read TGTGCCAGCAGTGAAGTAGGGGTGTACGAGCAGTACTTC. This sequence encodes CASSEVGVYEQYF.

This clonotype has at least ten counts. The chain combines TRBV30 with TRBJ2-3; tentatively, D is TRBD2 (6 bases). Germline-derived CDR1 and CDR2 are GTSNPN and SVGIG (reference sequence). Trimming removed 2 bases from V and 5 bases from J, with 17 bases in between. The CDR3 is made up of 15 amino acids. The CDR3 sequence: CAWSSGTGERDTQYF. CDR3 DNA: TGTGCCTGGAGTTCGGGGACGGGAGAGAGAGATACGCAGTATTTT.

This clonotype was picked up a small number of times. The chain employs TRBV28 and TRBJ2-7; possibly TRBD1 for D (5 bases). The CDR3 extends over 14 amino acids. Germline V gene data show CDR1 as MDHEN and CDR2 as SYDVKM. V was pared by 7 bases and J by 2 bases, with 15 bases between. CDR3 amino acids: CASNAQGSPYEQYF. The CDR3 region has the DNA TGTGCCAGCAACGCCCAGGGTTCCCCCTACGAGCAGTACTTC. The variable domain in full, with the rest retrieved from reference TRBV28 and TRBJ2-7, is DVKVTQSSRYLVKRTGEKVFLECVQDMDHENMFWYRQDPGLGLRLIYFSYDVKMKEKGDIPEGYSVSREKKERFSLILESASTNQTSMYLCASNAQGSPYEQYFGPGTRLTVT.

To note about this clonotype: The junction shows a germline mismatch at one end, possibly a read error. The V call is TRBV7-9, the J call TRBJ2-1; 11 bases align to TRBD2. This CDR3 region has 15 residues. From germline, CDR1 is SEHNR and CDR2 FQNEAQ (reference sequence). DNA for the CDR3: TGTGCCAGCAGCCCGGGACTAGCGGCCTACGATGAGCAGTTCTTC. Translated: CASSPGLAAYDEQFF.

The table lists this clonotype with many counts. V and J are TRBV2 and TRBJ2-7; D unclear. V was shortened by 0 bases and J by 6 bases, with 9 bases between the two germline ends. Per germline, CDR1 SNHLY and CDR2 FYNNEI. The CDR3 contains 13 residues. The CDR3 DNA follows: TGTGCCAGCAGTGAAGCGGTCATCGGCGAGCAGTACTTC. Residues: CASSEAVIGEQYF. The full variable domain, with the rest looked up from reference TRBV2 and TRBJ2-7, is EPEVTQTPSHQVTQMGQEVILRCVPISNHLYFYWYRQILGQKVEFLVSFYNNEISEKSEIFDDQFSVERPDGSNFTLKIRSTKLEDSAMYFCASSEAVIGEQYFGPGTRLTVT.

This clonotype appeared many times. This chain links TRBV12-3 or TRBV12-4 with TRBJ1-6; possibly TRBD1 for D (5 bases). This CDR3 comprises 18 residues. Trimming took off 3 bases at V and 9 bases at J, with 24 bases between the two ends. The DNA of the CDR3 is TGTGCCAGCAGTTTCTTTACGGGAGGCGGACACGGGAGTTCACCCCTCCACTTT. This codes for CASSFFTGGGHGSSPLHF.

The V gene is TRBV28, the J gene TRBJ2-1; D is possibly TRBD2 (6 bases). Germline V gene data show CDR1 as MDHEN and CDR2 as SYDVKM. The V gene lost 1 base and the J gene lost 0 bases, with 10 bases spanning the gap. The CDR3 has 16 residues. The CDR3 loop is CASSLLVGSSYNEQFF. As DNA, the CDR3 is TGTGCCAGCAGTTTATTGGTCGGGAGCTCCTACAATGAGCAGTTCTTC.

This clonotype has ten or more counts. J is TRBJ2-1 and V is TRBV5-1; 8 positions agree with TRBD2. The germline CDR1 and CDR2 sequences are SGHRS and YFSETQ. This CDR3 region has 16 residues. V was clipped by 2 bases and J by 8 bases; unmatched bases: 12. The CDR3 DNA sequence: TGCGCCAGCAGCTTCAGCGGGAGTCGTGATGGCGATGAGCAGTTCTTC. It yields the protein CASSFSGSRDGDEQFF.